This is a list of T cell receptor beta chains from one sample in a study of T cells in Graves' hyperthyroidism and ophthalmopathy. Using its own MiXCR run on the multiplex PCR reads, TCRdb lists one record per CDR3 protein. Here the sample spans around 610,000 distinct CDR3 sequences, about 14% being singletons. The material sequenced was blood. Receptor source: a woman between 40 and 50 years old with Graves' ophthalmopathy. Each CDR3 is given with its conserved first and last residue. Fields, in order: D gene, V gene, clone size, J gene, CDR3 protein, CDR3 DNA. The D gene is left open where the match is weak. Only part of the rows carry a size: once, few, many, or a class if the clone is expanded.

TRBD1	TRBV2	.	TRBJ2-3	CASRELPDRVPPSTDTQYF	TGTGCCAGCAGGGAACTCCCCGACAGGGTCCCTCCTAGCACAGATACGCAGTATTTT
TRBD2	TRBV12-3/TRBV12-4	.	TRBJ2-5	CASSYSGASGKETQYF	TGTGCCAGCAGTTACTCGGGGGCTAGCGGGAAGGAGACCCAGTACTTC
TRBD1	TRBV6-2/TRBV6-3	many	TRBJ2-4	CASSYQQGVRTKNIQYF	TGTGCCAGCAGTTACCAACAGGGGGTGAGAACCAAAAACATTCAGTACTTC
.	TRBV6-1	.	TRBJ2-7	CASSPLGRGIYEQYF	TGTGCCAGCTCCCCGCTGGGACGGGGGATCTACGAGCAGTACTTC
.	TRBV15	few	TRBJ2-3	CATSRPSPGATDTQYF	TGTGCCACCAGCAGACCCTCTCCGGGGGCTACAGATACGCAGTATTTT
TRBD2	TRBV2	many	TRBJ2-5	CASSDGAGGQETQYF	TGTGCCAGCAGTGATGGGGCGGGAGGGCAGGAGACCCAGTACTTC
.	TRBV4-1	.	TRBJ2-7	CASSRTGPEGEQYF	TGCGCCAGCAGCCGAACGGGGCCCGAGGGCGAGCAGTACTTC
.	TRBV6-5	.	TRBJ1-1	CASSSLVEQLNTEAFF	TGTGCCAGCAGTTCCCTAGTCGAACAGTTGAACACTGAAGCTTTCTTT
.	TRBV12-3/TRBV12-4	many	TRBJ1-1	CASSWGPPGTEAFF	TGTGCCAGCAGTTGGGGTCCCCCTGGGACTGAAGCTTTCTTT
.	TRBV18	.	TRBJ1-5	CASSEGLGNQPQHF	TGTGCCAGCTCCGAGGGGTTAGGCAATCAGCCCCAGCATTTT
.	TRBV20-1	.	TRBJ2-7	CSARDSTLSYEQYF	TGCAGTGCTAGGGACAGCACCTTGTCCTACGAGCAGTACTTC
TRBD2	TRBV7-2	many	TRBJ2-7	CASSKRLAGYEQYF	TGTGCCAGCAGCAAGCGACTAGCGGGATACGAGCAGTACTTC
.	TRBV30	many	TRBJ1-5	CAWSLGARNQPQHF	TGTGCCTGGTCCCTCGGGGCCCGCAATCAGCCCCAGCATTTT
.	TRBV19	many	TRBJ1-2	CASSTGQRYGFTF	TGTGCCAGTAGTACAGGGCAGAGGTATGGCTTCACCTTC
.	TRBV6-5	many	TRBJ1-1	CASSYSIDNTEAFF	TGTGCCAGCAGTTACTCGATAGATAACACTGAAGCTTTCTTT
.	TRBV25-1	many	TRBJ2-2	CASTSSPRAGELFF	TGTGCCAGCACGTCGTCCCCGAGGGCCGGGGAGCTGTTTTTT
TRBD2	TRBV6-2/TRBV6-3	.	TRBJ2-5	CASSYHSGAQEETQYF	TGTGCCAGCAGTTACCATAGCGGGGCGCAGGAGGAGACCCAGTACTTC